A single sample gave rise to the 17 T cell receptor beta chains below, sequenced in a study of Graves' ophthalmopathy and Graves' hyperthyroidism. RNA transcripts yielded amplified TCR beta CDR3 regions. RT-PCR in the first round used HTBI primers; a second-round multiplex PCR followed. TCRdb recomputed calls from the multiplex PCR reads with MiXCR, one row per CDR3 protein. The sample gives hundreds of thousands of distinct CDR3 sequences, approximately 39% of which show up once; roughly 3% is in the top ten. Sequences were obtained from peripheral blood. The receptors were gathered from an adult man with Graves' ophthalmopathy.

The J gene is TRBJ1-6, the V gene TRBV5-1; no firm D call. The V end was cut by 0 bases, the J end by 3 bases, with 7 bases between. This CDR3 has 15 residues. Germline lookup yields CDR1 SGHRS and CDR2 YFSETQ. CDR3: CASSLDGLYNSPLHF. CDR3 in DNA: TGCGCCAGCAGCTTGGATGGGCTCTATAATTCACCCCTCCACTTT. The full variable domain, with the rest looked up from reference TRBV5-1 and TRBJ1-6, is KAGVTQTPRYLIKTRGQQVTLSCSPISGHRSVSWYQQTPGQGLQFLFEYFSETQRNKGNFPGRFSGRQFSNSRSEMNVSTLELGDSALYLCASSLDGLYNSPLHFGNGTRLTVT.

In its sample, this clonotype was seen many times. V and J are TRBV24-1 and TRBJ1-2, with D unresolved. Trimming took off 5 bases at V and 4 bases at J, with 13 bases between the two ends. CDR3 size: 14 residues. In germline, CDR1 is KGHDR, CDR2 SFDVKD. This CDR3 is CATSGNGQPYGYTF. The CDR3 DNA sequence: TGTGCCACCAGTGGGAATGGCCAGCCCTATGGCTACACCTTC.

There are many counts of this clonotype. The gene calls are TRBV7-2 and TRBJ1-6; D gene ambiguous. Germline-derived CDR1 and CDR2 are SGHTA and FQGNSA. This CDR3 has 12 residues. Trimming stripped 8 bases from V and 9 bases from J, with 11 bases between. The CDR3 sequence: CASGPNRSPLHF. Written as DNA, the CDR3 is TGTGCCAGCGGACCAAATCGTTCACCCCTCCACTTT.

This clonotype appeared many times. The junction differs from germline at one of its ends, possibly a read error. V and J are TRBV4-3 and TRBJ2-5, with 8 positions matching TRBD1. Germline loops: CDR1 LGHNA, CDR2 YSLEER. The CDR3 is 14 amino acids. This chain's CDR3 is CASSQGQGAETQYF. CDR3 in DNA: TGTGCCAGCAGCCAAGGACAGGGTGCAGAGACCCAGTACTTC.

This chain joins TRBV11-2 and TRBJ1-2, with a weak D call TRBD1 (5 bases). Trimming took 8 bases from V and 0 from J, leaving 19 bases between them. The CDR3 covers 16 residues. Germline V gene data show CDR1 as SGHAT and CDR2 as FQNNGV. The CDR3 nucleotides are TGTGCCAGCGCCCTCCCTGAGGGACCAGCTAACTATGGCTACACCTTC. Its protein is CASALPEGPANYGYTF.

In this sample, this clonotype turned up many times. The CDR3 sequence is CASRSDRPIYQPQHF. The CDR3 nucleotides read TGTGCCAGCAGATCGGACAGGCCGATTTATCAGCCCCAGCATTTT. The chain uses TRBV7-2 and TRBJ1-5; 7 nucleotides agree with TRBD1. This CDR3 is built from 15 residues. The V gene end was trimmed by 6 bases and the J gene end by 5 bases; junction bases not matched to a gene: 10. Germline CDR1 reads SGHTA; CDR2 reads FQGNSA.

The rearrangement joins TRBV12-3 or TRBV12-4 to TRBJ2-2; no definite D call. Trimming shortened V by 7 bases and J by 3 bases, and 15 bases separated the two germline ends. This CDR3 has 15 residues. CDR3 protein: CASTRSQGHTGELFF. In nucleotides, the CDR3 is TGTGCCAGCACCCGTTCTCAAGGGCACACCGGGGAGCTGTTTTTT.

This clonotype was recorded at least ten times. This chain joins TRBV29-1 and TRBJ1-5; D is uncertain. Germline CDR1 SQVTM, CDR2 ANQGSEA. Trimming took off 4 bases at V and 7 bases at J, with 11 bases between the two ends. The CDR3 has 12 amino acids. In DNA form, the CDR3 reads TGCAGCGTTGGAGACGAAGGGCAGCCCCAGCATTTT. The encoded protein is CSVGDEGQPQHF.

The V call is TRBV6-5, the J call TRBJ1-4; D ambiguous. The CDR3 has 12 residues. Germline CDR1 reads MNHEY; CDR2 reads SVGAGI. Trimming pared 6 bases from V and 7 bases from J, leaving 9 bases between. The CDR3 DNA is TGTGCCAGCAGGACCGAAGGTGAAAAACTGTTTTTT. Protein sequence: CASRTEGEKLFF.

This rearrangement joins TRBV29-1 to TRBJ2-7; D is ambiguous. The CDR3 contains 12 residues. CDR1 and CDR2 from the germline V gene are SQVTM and ANQGSEA. CDR3 residues: CQQLRLSYEQYF. The CDR3 region has the DNA TGCCAGCAGTTACGGCTCTCCTACGAGCAGTACTTC.

The chain is built from TRBV20-1 and TRBJ1-4; D is ambiguous. CDR1 DFQATT and CDR2 SNEGSKA come from the germline V gene (reference sequence). V lost 6 bases and J lost 4, with 12 bases in between. This CDR3 has 13 amino acids. The CDR3 DNA is TGCAGTGCGTCCCGGGAGAGTAATGAAAAACTGTTTTTT. Translating gives CSASRESNEKLFF.

In its sample, this clonotype was seen a few times. J is TRBJ1-3 and V is TRBV7-8; D is perhaps TRBD1 (5 bases). The germline V gene encodes CDR1 SGHVS and CDR2 FQNEAQ. The CDR3 runs to 16 residues. The ends were cut back, 5 bases at V and 0 bases at J, with 14 bases in the middle. The CDR3 region has the DNA TGTGCCAGCAGCCCTATATTGACAGTCTCTGGAAACACCATATATTTT. Translated: CASSPILTVSGNTIYF.

The V gene is TRBV10-3, the J gene TRBJ2-6; 7 nucleotides agree with TRBD1. The CDR3 is made up of 16 amino acids. Trimming removed 10 bases from V and 4 bases from J; junction bases left unmatched: 13. Germline V gene lookup returns CDR1 ENHRY and CDR2 SYGVKD. The CDR3 sequence is CASRDRLSTGANVLTF. In DNA form, the CDR3 reads TGTGCCAGCAGGGACAGACTATCCACCGGGGCCAACGTCCTGACTTTC.

This clonotype was found many times. The CDR3 nucleotides read TGTGCCATCAGCCTACAGGGACTTCCTGGAGAGACCCAGTACTTC. It translates to CAISLQGLPGETQYF. This sequence joins TRBV10-3 and TRBJ2-5, with D perhaps assigned TRBD1 or TRBD2 (6 bases each). The CDR3 length is 15 residues. Germline V CDR1 and CDR2: ENHRY, SYGVKD. V lost 6 bases, J lost 4 bases, and 18 bases lay in between.

This clonotype came up a few times. This chain uses TRBV7-8 with TRBJ2-5; D gene unclear. Germline V lookup: CDR1 SGHVS, CDR2 FQNEAQ. This CDR3 contains 15 residues. Trimming took off 6 bases at V and 2 bases at J, with 16 bases between the two ends. The DNA for the CDR3 is TGTGCCAGCAGTACCCCCGGTCGGCTGCAAGAGACCCAGTACTTC. The encoded protein is CASSTPGRLQETQYF. Variable domain in full (rest from reference TRBV7-8 and TRBJ2-5): GAGVSQSPRYKVAKRGQDVALRCDPISGHVSLFWYQQALGQGPEFLTYFQNEAQLDKSGLPSDRFFAERPEGSVSTLKIQRTQQEDSAVYLCASSTPGRLQETQYFGPGTRLLVL.

For the CDR3, the DNA is TGCAGCGCCCCAACCGGGACAGGGTTTTCGTCTGGGGCCAACGTCCTGACTTTC. Translating it yields CSAPTGTGFSSGANVLTF. The chain joins TRBV29-1 to TRBJ2-6; 9 positions match TRBD1. The CDR3 consists of 18 residues. The ends lost 7 bases at V and 1 base at J; junction bases unmatched: 14. Germline V gene lookup returns CDR1 SQVTM and CDR2 ANQGSEA. The complete variable domain, with remaining parts taken from reference TRBV29-1 and TRBJ2-6, reads SAVISQKPSRDICQRGTSLTIQCQVDSQVTMMFWYRQQPGQSLTLIATANQGSEATYESGFVIDKFPISRPNLTFSTLTVSNMSPEDSSIYLCSAPTGTGFSSGANVLTFGAGSRLTVL.

Ten or more counts support this clonotype. The V gene is TRBV7-3, the J gene TRBJ2-6; 8 bases map to TRBD1. The germline CDR1 and CDR2 sequences are SGHTA and FQGTGA. The trim removed 5 bases at V and 0 bases at J, leaving 9 bases unmatched. This CDR3 spans 18 amino acids. The CDR3 bases are TGTGCCAGCAGCAGGCCCGAGACAGGGGACTCTGGGGCCAACGTCCTGACTTTC. Translation gives CASSRPETGDSGANVLTF.